The next 32 T cell receptor beta chains were all read from a single sample in a study of metastatic and nonmetastatic thyroid tumors. Ahead of thyroid surgery, no patient had received treatment of any kind. TCRdb re-clonotyped the PCR reads via MiXCR. The sample records 90,000 or so clones, 8% to 9.5% being singletons. The sample taken for sequencing was blood. These receptors came from a female donor with papillary thyroid cancer or a benign thyroid nodule (not recorded which). Some clones in this sample may be carry-over from other donors' samples.

This clone was found many times. J is TRBJ2-3 and V is TRBV5-8, with 7 positions matching TRBD2. CDR3 length equals 13 residues. V lost 4 bases, J lost 15 bases, and 14 bases stayed unmatched. Germline V gene data show CDR1 as SGHTS and CDR2 as YDEGEE. DNA for the CDR3: TGTGCCAGCAGCCCCCTCTCGGCGGGGGAGGTTTATTTT. Encoded protein: CASSPLSAGEVYF.

This clone was observed at least ten times. The CDR3 here is CASSSELGTNEKLFF. CDR3 in DNA: TGTGCCAGCAGCTCCGAACTGGGGACTAATGAAAAACTGTTTTTT. The V gene is TRBV5-6, the J gene TRBJ1-4; no definite D call. The germline V gene encodes CDR1 SGHDT and CDR2 YYEEEE. This CDR3 has 15 amino acids. V was cut by 3 bases and J by 2 bases, with 11 bases left in between. Full variable domain (rest looked up from reference TRBV5-6 and TRBJ1-4): DAGVTQSPTHLIKTRGQQVTLRCSPKSGHDTVSWYQQALGQGPQFIFQYYEEEERQRGNFPDRFSGHQFPNYSSELNVNALLLGDSALYLCASSSELGTNEKLFFGSGTQLSVL.

The rearrangement joins TRBV11-2 to TRBJ2-2; D unclear. From germline, CDR1 is SGHAT and CDR2 FQNNGV. Trimming pared 2 bases from V and 3 bases from J, leaving 13 bases between. The CDR3 is 16 amino acids. CDR3 nucleotides: TGTGCCAGCAGCTTAAACAGTTTTGGGGACACCGGGGAGCTGTTTTTT. It translates to CASSLNSFGDTGELFF.

This clone was seen ten or more times. This chain joins TRBV5-6 and TRBJ2-7; D not certain. CDR1 is SGHDT, CDR2 YYEEEE, per germline. Trimming took 2 bases from V and 2 from J, leaving 8 bases between them. The CDR3 is made up of 13 amino acids. CDR3 residues: CASSLRPAYEQYF. CDR3 DNA sequence: TGTGCCAGCAGCTTAAGACCAGCCTACGAGCAGTACTTC.

As concerns this clone: Just one base apart from a much larger clone, this may be a read error. At the DNA level, this CDR3 is encoded by other sequences in the same sample as well. This chain joins TRBV10-1 and TRBJ2-1; D possibly uses TRBD1 or TRBD2 (6 bases each). This CDR3 is 14 amino acids long. CDR1 is WNHNN and CDR2 is SYGVQD in the germline V gene (reference sequence). Trimming shortened V by 6 bases and J by 6 bases, and 15 bases separated the two germline ends. The CDR3 sequence is CASSARRGANEQFF. Written as DNA, the CDR3 is TGCGCCAGCAGCGCTAGGAGGGGGGCCAATGAGCAGTTCTTC.

This clone was counted ten times or more. This rearrangement joins TRBV6-4 to TRBJ2-6; D not resolved. V was shortened by 6 bases and J by 3 bases, with 9 bases between the two germline ends. Germline V gives CDR1 MRHNA, CDR2 SNTAGT. The CDR3 has 14 residues. The CDR3 is CASSPLFGANVLTF. CDR3 in DNA: TGTGCCAGCAGCCCTCTTTTTGGGGCCAACGTCCTGACTTTC.

The table lists this clone with many counts. The rearrangement uses TRBV20-1 and TRBJ1-2; TRBD1 matches at 9 bases. J was trimmed by 6 bases and V by 5 bases; bases with no gene match: 4. The germline CDR1 and CDR2 sequences are DFQATT and SNEGSKA (reference sequence). This CDR3 region has 12 residues. The CDR3 is CSAQDRGDGYTF. DNA for the CDR3: TGCAGTGCTCAGGACAGGGGAGATGGCTACACCTTC.

This rearrangement joins TRBV29-1 to TRBJ2-1; D remains ambiguous. The length of the CDR3 is 11 residues. The germline V and J ends were trimmed by 4 bases and 4 bases, with 5 bases remaining between them. Germline assignment: CDR1 SQVTM and CDR2 ANQGSEA. The CDR3 reads CSVGRYNEQFF. CDR3 DNA sequence: TGCAGCGTTGGACGGTACAATGAGCAGTTCTTC.

This clone showed up many times. This CDR3 is CASEPAGGTDTQYF. CDR3 in DNA: TGTGCCAGCGAGCCCGCGGGGGGGACAGATACGCAGTATTTT. This chain links TRBV7-9 with TRBJ2-3; 9 nucleotides match TRBD2. Germline V gene sequence: CDR1 SEHNR, CDR2 FQNEAQ (reference sequence). The J segment lost 3 bases and the V segment lost 8 bases, leaving 6 bases of the junction unmatched. This CDR3 comprises 14 residues.

This clone was seen at least ten times. This chain links TRBV6-1 with TRBJ2-2; maybe TRBD1 (6 bases). Germline V lookup: CDR1 MNHNS, CDR2 SASEGT. The CDR3 sequence is 15 residues long. V lost 3 bases, J lost 2 bases, and 10 bases lay in between. Here the CDR3 reads CASSDGTLNTGELFF. CDR3 nucleotide sequence: TGTGCCAGCAGTGACGGGACACTCAACACCGGGGAGCTGTTTTTT.

About this clone: This could be a read error, since a much larger clone is one nucleotide away. The rearrangement links TRBV3-1 to TRBJ2-3; 8 positions match TRBD2. The CDR3 is 14 residues long. Germline V gene sequence: CDR1 LGHDT, CDR2 YNNKEL (reference sequence). CDR3 protein: CAISPGGDADTQYF. The CDR3 coding sequence is TGTGCCATCAGCCCCGGGGGGGATGCAGATACGCAGTATTTT.

This clone was seen at least ten times. The chain links TRBV19 to TRBJ2-7; 10 bases are shared with TRBD1. Per the germline V gene, CDR1 is LNHDA and CDR2 is SQIVND (reference sequence). The CDR3 sequence is 16 residues long. The junction had 19 bases not matched to a gene; V was cut back by 6 bases and J by 11 bases. CDR3 DNA sequence: TGTGCCAGTAGCCCGACAGGGGGCAAGGGAAGTGGGGAGAAGTACTTC. It translates to CASSPTGGKGSGEKYF.

This chain joins TRBV27 and TRBJ2-7, with a possible D match to TRBD1 (7 bases). Trimming took off 5 bases at V and 3 bases at J, with 20 bases between the two ends. Germline V gives CDR1 MNHEY, CDR2 SMNVEV (reference sequence). This CDR3 has 16 amino acids. In DNA, the CDR3 is TGTGCCAGCAGTCCGACCAGACAGGGAGGTCGCTACGAGCAGTACTTC. Translation: CASSPTRQGGRYEQYF.

This clone was picked up many times. The genes are TRBV6-1 and TRBJ2-7; TRBD1 might be the D (6 bases). The CDR3 runs to 11 residues. The V gene lost 6 bases and the J gene lost 5 bases, with 8 bases spanning the gap. Germline V gene lookup returns CDR1 MNHNS and CDR2 SASEGT. The CDR3 protein is CASSQGNEQYF. The CDR3 DNA reads TGTGCCAGCAGCCAGGGGAACGAGCAGTACTTC.

This clone was counted between two and nine times. The chain recombines TRBV18 with TRBJ1-1; D gene uncertain. CDR3 length: 16 residues. V lost 0 bases and J lost 1, with 12 bases in between. Per germline, CDR1 KGHSH and CDR2 LQKENI. Written as DNA, the CDR3 is TGTGCCAGCTCACCACCGGGCCAGTGGCAGAACACTGAAGCTTTCTTT. Protein: CASSPPGQWQNTEAFF.

This clone has at least ten counts. V is TRBV12-3 or TRBV12-4 and J is TRBJ2-7; 7 bases map to TRBD1. This CDR3 region has 14 residues. The J segment lost 2 bases and the V segment lost 7 bases, leaving 8 bases of the junction unmatched. CDR3 sequence reads: CASNLRDSPYEQYF. CDR3 bases: TGTGCCAGCAACCTCCGGGACAGCCCCTACGAGCAGTACTTC.

This clone was observed many times. The chain recombines TRBV11-2 with TRBJ2-7, with TRBD1 matching over 9 bases. The CDR3 consists of 16 residues. J lost 6 bases, V lost 4 bases, and 13 bases had no gene match. Germline lookup yields CDR1 SGHAT and CDR2 FQNNGV. CDR3 nucleotide sequence: TGTGCCAGCAGCTCCGTTTGGGGGACAGGGCTGTTCGAGCAGTACTTC. It codes for CASSSVWGTGLFEQYF.

About this clone itself: A read error may produce the germline difference seen at one junction end. V is TRBV20-1 and J is TRBJ1-2; a weak D match, TRBD1 (5 bases). Per germline, CDR1 DFQATT and CDR2 SNEGSKA (reference sequence). This CDR3 comprises 14 residues. CDR3 in amino acids: CSAGDPGQGEGYTF. DNA of the CDR3: TGCAGTGCTGGAGATCCTGGGCAGGGCGAGGGCTACACCTTC.

The rearrangement links TRBV11-2 to TRBJ2-2; 8 bases agree with TRBD2. The CDR3 spans 16 residues. CDR1 SGHAT and CDR2 FQNNGV come from the germline V gene. The V segment lost 5 bases and the J segment 9 bases; nucleotides outside the gene matches: 14. CDR3 region: CASSRQGCGGSRELFF. The CDR3 nucleotides are TGTGCCAGCAGCCGCCAAGGCTGCGGGGGGTCAAGGGAGCTGTTTTTT.

This clone was counted many times. The chain links TRBV27 to TRBJ1-6; D remains unclear. Germline lookup yields CDR1 MNHEY and CDR2 SMNVEV (reference sequence). V lost 4 bases to trimming and J lost 7 bases, with 2 bases between them. This CDR3 is 11 amino acids long. The CDR3 protein is CASSSNSPLHF. DNA for the CDR3: TGTGCCAGCAGTTCGAATTCACCCCTCCACTTT.

V usage is TRBV20-1 and J usage is TRBJ1-2; TRBD1 aligns across 7 bases. This CDR3 has 16 amino acids. Trimming removed 0 bases from V and 0 bases from J; junction bases left unmatched: 7. Germline V gene sequence: CDR1 DFQATT, CDR2 SNEGSKA (reference sequence). In DNA form, the CDR3 reads TGCAGTGCTAGAGACCCCAACAGGGGTACTAACTATGGCTACACCTTC. Translation: CSARDPNRGTNYGYTF.

This clone came up many times. V gene TRBV5-1 combines with J gene TRBJ1-1; D gene uncertain. The CDR3 is made up of 13 amino acids. V lost 4 bases, J lost 1 base, and 8 bases lay in between. The V gene's germline CDR1 is SGHRS and CDR2 YFSETQ. CDR3 coding DNA: TGCGCCAGCAGCCCATTGTGGAACACTGAAGCTTTCTTT. This encodes CASSPLWNTEAFF.

This clone was recorded at least ten times. The gene calls are TRBV18 and TRBJ2-3; D not certain. Trimming took off 0 bases at V and 4 bases at J, with 8 bases between the two ends. Germline CDR1 reads KGHSH; CDR2 reads LQKENI. CDR3 size: 14 residues. DNA of the CDR3: TGTGCCAGCTCACCACCGGGTGGGGCAGATACGCAGTATTTT. Protein sequence: CASSPPGGADTQYF.

This clone was seen many times. The chain joins TRBV6-1 to TRBJ2-7; a possible D gene is TRBD1 (6 bases). The V gene's germline CDR1 is MNHNS and CDR2 SASEGT. Trimming removed 6 bases at V and 7 bases at J, with 13 bases between. The CDR3 covers 12 residues. The CDR3 here is CASRDSRLEQYF. The CDR3 DNA is TGTGCCAGCAGGGACAGTAGGTTAGAGCAGTACTTC.

This clone was seen repeatedly, ten times or more. The CDR3 sequence: CASSLVTRATEQYF. The CDR3 bases are TGTGCCAGCAGCTTGGTGACCAGGGCTACTGAGCAGTACTTC. The genes are TRBV5-6 and TRBJ2-7, with D maybe TRBD1 (5 bases). The CDR3 has 14 amino acids. The germline gives CDR1 SGHDT, CDR2 YYEEEE. V shed 0 bases and J shed 7 bases, with 14 bases lying between them. Filled out from reference TRBV5-6 and TRBJ2-7, the complete variable domain reads DAGVTQSPTHLIKTRGQQVTLRCSPKSGHDTVSWYQQALGQGPQFIFQYYEEEERQRGNFPDRFSGHQFPNYSSELNVNALLLGDSALYLCASSLVTRATEQYFGPGTRLTVT.

This clone has at least ten counts. The rearrangement links TRBV4-1 to TRBJ1-1; D is unclear. Per germline, CDR1 MGHRA and CDR2 YSYEKL. The V end lost 2 bases, the J end lost 5 bases, and 15 bases lay between the germline ends. CDR3 size: 15 residues. The CDR3 nucleotides are TGCGCCAGCAGCCAACTCTCCGGAGGGTGGACTGAAGCTTTCTTT. It encodes CASSQLSGGWTEAFF.

CDR3 bases: TGTGCCAGCAGCGGAATAGGGGCCTCCTACGAGCAGTACTTC. It specifies CASSGIGASYEQYF. This sequence joins TRBV6-1 and TRBJ2-7; possible D gene TRBD1, 5 bases. The CDR3 is 14 residues long. The V gene's germline CDR1 is MNHNS and CDR2 SASEGT. V dropped 6 bases and J dropped 0 bases, with 12 bases sitting between them.

This clone was detected only a few times. Relative to the germline gene, one junction end is altered; a read error may explain this. V and J are TRBV27 and TRBJ2-7, with D hard to call. Germline CDR1 is MNHEY and CDR2 is SMNVEV (reference sequence). There are 13 residues in the CDR3. CDR3 coding DNA: TGTGCCAGCAGTTTAGGGCGCTCCCACGAGCAGTACTTC. Translated: CASSLGRSHEQYF.

This clone was observed a handful of times. Being one base from a much bigger clone, this may be a read error. The V and J genes are TRBV19 and TRBJ2-7; D remains ambiguous. In germline, CDR1 is LNHDA, CDR2 SQIVND (reference sequence). The CDR3 consists of 14 residues. The V end lost 5 bases, the J end lost 2 bases, and 13 bases lay between the germline ends. The CDR3 spells CASSQIVGPYEQYF. CDR3 coding DNA: TGTGCCAGTAGTCAAATAGTTGGCCCCTACGAGCAGTACTTC.

Only a few counts were recorded for this clone. This sequence may be a read error, since a much larger clone differs from it by one base. V gene TRBV20-1 combines with J gene TRBJ2-7; no definite D call. Trimming removed 5 bases from V and 1 base from J, with 3 bases in between. CDR1 and CDR2 (germline): DFQATT, SNEGSKA (reference sequence). This CDR3 spans 10 amino acids. The CDR3 here is CSAGSYEQYF. The CDR3 DNA reads as TGCAGTGCTGGGTCCTACGAGCAGTACTTC.

About this clone: It may be a read error: a sequence one base away is much more abundant. The rearrangement joins TRBV9 to TRBJ2-3; weak D call: TRBD2 (6 bases). Between the trimmed V and J ends, which lost 4 bases and 5 bases, there was a span of 17 bases. The CDR3 extends over 15 amino acids. CDR1 is SGDLS and CDR2 is YYNGEE in the germline V gene. CDR3 amino acids: CASSSPGVGLDTQYF. The CDR3 region has the DNA TGTGCCAGCAGCTCCCCGGGGGTTGGGCTAGATACGCAGTATTTT.

The V gene is TRBV27, the J gene TRBJ1-5; 8 nucleotides agree with TRBD1. Germline-derived CDR1 and CDR2 are MNHEY and SMNVEV (reference sequence). This CDR3 has 14 residues. The J segment lost 4 bases and the V segment lost 4 bases, leaving 3 bases of the junction unmatched. CDR3 in amino acids: CASSWTGLNQPQHF. The CDR3 DNA follows: TGTGCCAGCAGTTGGACAGGGCTGAATCAGCCCCAGCATTTT.